This T cell receptor beta chain was sequenced during a study of post-analysis software for immune sequencing data. General observations from the study: Patients carried a handful of TRBV segments more frequently than controls did, and TRBV5-6, TRBV5-1 and TRBV20-1 were among them. The normalized Chao1 diversity of multiple sclerosis patients was significantly lower than that of controls.

Germline lookup yields CDR1 LGHDT and CDR2 YNNKEL (reference sequence). V shed 7 bases and J 0 bases; nucleotides not matched to a gene: 5. The CDR3 runs 14 residues. Unique molecular identifiers featured in each of the TCR beta cDNA libraries. Using its own MiXCR run on the PCR reads, TCRdb lists one record per CDR3 protein. This table has some 890,000 distinct CDR3 sequences, 53% appearing once. This clonotype was detected once. What it recognizes is unknown. Input material: blood. The rearrangement uses TRBV3-1 and TRBJ1-2; 7 bases map to TRBD1. This clonotype was obtained from a girl under 18 with multiple sclerosis. This chain's CDR3 is CASIPTGTNYGYTF. The CDR3 DNA sequence: TGTGCCAGCATCCCGACAGGGACTAACTATGGCTACACCTTC. Full variable domain (missing parts from reference TRBV3-1 and TRBJ1-2): DTAVSQTPKYLVTQMGNDKSIKCEQNLGHDTMYWYKQDSKKFLKIMFSYNNKELIINETVPNRFSPKSPDKAHLNLHINSLELGDSAVYFCASIPTGTNYGYTFGSGTRLTVV.